Sequencing of this T cell receptor (beta chain) was carried out in a study of T cell repertoires and HLA-DP antigens. Study conclusions and caveats: Naive and memory CD4+ repertoires were not analysed separately. Average cumulative frequency of previously undetected clones was roughly 35% against one allele and less than 55% against the other.

This clone was seen only once. The antigen is undetermined. Germline V gives CDR1 SGHRS, CDR2 YFSETQ. V lost 0 bases and J lost 1, with 8 bases in between. This CDR3 comprises 15 residues. The PCR primers covered 54 TRBV and 13 TRBJ segments. Only in-frame clones appear in the TCRdb table, and some are missing; sequencing was by immunoSEQ multiplex PCR. The sample records approximately 100,000 clones, roughly 86% being singletons. The gene calls are TRBV5-1 and TRBJ1-5; possibly TRBD1 for D (5 bases). This TCR came from a man aged 45-65 years in good health and CMV-seronegative. Sequencing was done on a sample of CD4+ T cells from PBMCs. The CDR3 region is CASSLAGDSNQPQHF. CDR3 DNA: TGCGCCAGCAGCTTGGCGGGGGACAGCAATCAGCCCCAGCATTTT.